This T cell receptor (beta chain) was found in a study of T cells in localized non-small cell lung cancer. Assay: immunoSEQ multiplex PCR; the TCRdb copy retains only in-frame clones and omits some. The sample records around 7,500 clones, around 93% being singletons. On this clone: Its antigen is currently unknown.

This CDR3 has 15 residues. Germline-derived CDR1 and CDR2 are SGHRS and YFSETQ. Trimming took 0 bases from V and 14 from J; bases not matched to a gene: 9. Regarding the study as a whole: When the top 100 tumor clones were examined, a median about 60 of them also appeared in the adjacent lung, which was paired and uninvolved. Greater T cell density in blood accompanied longer overall survival. Uninvolved adjacent lung had more T cell clonality than any other tissue, topping tumor.

This receptor was obtained from a woman aged 35 to 75 with stage I lung adenocarcinoma. The material sequenced was peripheral blood, taken before any cancer treatment. This chain joins TRBV5-1 and TRBJ1-6; TRBD1 aligns across 9 bases. This CDR3 reads CASSLGGQGRSSLHF. The CDR3 DNA follows: TGCGCCAGCAGCTTGGGTGGACAGGGGCGATCTTCCCTCCACTTT.